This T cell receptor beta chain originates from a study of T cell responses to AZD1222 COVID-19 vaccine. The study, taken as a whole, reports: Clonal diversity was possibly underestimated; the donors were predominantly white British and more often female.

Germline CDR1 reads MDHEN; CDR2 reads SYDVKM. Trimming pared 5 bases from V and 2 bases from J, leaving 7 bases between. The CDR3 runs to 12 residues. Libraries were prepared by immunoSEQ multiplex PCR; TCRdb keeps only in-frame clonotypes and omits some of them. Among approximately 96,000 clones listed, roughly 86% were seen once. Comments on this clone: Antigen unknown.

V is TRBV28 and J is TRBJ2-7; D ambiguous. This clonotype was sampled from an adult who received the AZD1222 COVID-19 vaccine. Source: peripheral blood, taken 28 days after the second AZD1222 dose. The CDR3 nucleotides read TGTGCCAGCAGTCTTACTCCCTACGAGCAGTACTTC. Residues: CASSLTPYEQYF.